One sample yielded the 25 T cell receptor beta chains listed below, sequenced in a study of T cell repertoires in cytomegalovirus infection. From the reads, TCRdb called clonotypes with MiXCR, one entry per CDR3 protein. The repertoire holds roughly 860,000 distinct CDR3 sequences, with around a third as singletons. The antigens for these receptors are not known. The sequenced sample was cultured CD8+ T cells from PBMCs, obtained from culture after CMV antigen stimulation. Receptors originate from a human donor in good health (CMV status not recorded). Some clones in this sample may be carry-over from other donors' samples.

This clonotype has a count of ten or more. J is TRBJ2-4 and V is TRBV2; D not resolved. CDR1 is SNHLY and CDR2 is FYNNEI in the germline V gene. V gave up 6 bases and J gave up 1 base, with 16 bases separating them. This CDR3 is 16 amino acids long. The CDR3 here is CASRRRVYTAKNIQYF. In DNA form, the CDR3 reads TGTGCCAGCAGACGACGCGTTTATACGGCCAAAAACATTCAGTACTTC.

The J gene is TRBJ2-5, the V gene TRBV7-8; TRBD2 agrees at 7 bases. Per germline, CDR1 SGHVS and CDR2 FQNEAQ. The V gene end was trimmed by 6 bases and the J gene end by 0 bases; junction bases not matched to a gene: 7. The CDR3 covers 15 residues. CDR3 nucleotides: TGTGCCAGCAGGTTGGGGGGGTCTTACCAAGAGACCCAGTACTTC. This translates into CASRLGGSYQETQYF.

This chain connects TRBV10-3 to TRBJ1-3; D perhaps matches TRBD1 (5 bases). Per the germline V gene, CDR1 is ENHRY and CDR2 is SYGVKD. The CDR3 has 14 residues. Between the trimmed V and J ends, which lost 6 bases and 4 bases, there was a span of 13 bases. The DNA of the CDR3 is TGTGCCATCAGAAACCGGGACTACGGAAACACCATATATTTT. It translates to CAIRNRDYGNTIYF.

The chain joins TRBV27 to TRBJ2-7; 9 nucleotides align to TRBD2. J gave up 3 bases and V 8 bases, and 17 bases lay outside the gene matches. The CDR3 contains 17 residues. Germline V lookup: CDR1 MNHEY, CDR2 SMNVEV (reference sequence). DNA of the CDR3: TGTGCCAGCCCTCTGAAGGGGGAGCGGGGGGAAAACTACGAGCAGTACTTC. This translates into CASPLKGERGENYEQYF.

V and J are TRBV5-5 and TRBJ2-1; D perhaps matches TRBD1 (5 bases). V lost 0 bases to trimming and J lost 2 bases, with 18 bases between them. The CDR3 loop spans 18 amino acids. From germline, CDR1 is SGHKS and CDR2 YYEKEE (reference sequence). This CDR3 is CASSLGAWGGNPYNEQFF. As DNA, the CDR3 is TGTGCCAGCAGCTTGGGGGCCTGGGGCGGCAATCCCTACAATGAGCAGTTCTTC.

The rearrangement links TRBV7-6 to TRBJ2-1; D not resolved. Trimming left V 5 bases short and J 9 bases short, with 17 bases between. This CDR3 comprises 14 residues. CDR1 is SGHVS and CDR2 is FNYEAQ in the germline V gene. The CDR3 here is CASSTGPPRGEQFF. The CDR3 region has the DNA TGTGCCAGCAGCACCGGGCCCCCGAGAGGTGAGCAGTTCTTC.

On this clonotype: An end of the junction differs from the germline gene, which may be a read error. The chain combines TRBV28 with TRBJ2-3; the D gene is possibly TRBD1 (7 bases). The CDR3 covers 16 residues. Germline lookup yields CDR1 MDHEN and CDR2 SYDVKM. This CDR3 reads CASSITWGAGTDTQYF. CDR3 DNA sequence: TGTGCCAGCAGTATTACCTGGGGGGCCGGGACAGATACACAGTATTTT.

This clonotype was seen a handful of times. The chain is built from TRBV7-2 and TRBJ2-2; no clear D gene. Trimming took 5 bases from V and 4 from J, leaving 11 bases between them. CDR3 length: 14 amino acids. Germline CDR1 and CDR2: SGHTA and FQGNSA. CDR3 amino acids: CASSAGPFTGELFF. CDR3 sequence (DNA): TGTGCCAGCAGCGCTGGACCATTCACCGGGGAGCTGTTTTTT. Full variable domain (outside the CDR3, taken from reference TRBV7-2 and TRBJ2-2): GAGVSQSPSNKVTEKGKDVELRCDPISGHTALYWYRQSLGQGLEFLIYFQGNSAPDKSGLPSDRFSAERTGGSVSTLTIQRTQQEDSAVYLCASSAGPFTGELFFGEGSRLTVL.

Only a few counts were recorded for this clonotype. This rearrangement joins TRBV6-5 to TRBJ2-7; D is uncertain. CDR1 and CDR2 from the germline V gene are MNHEY and SVGAGI. The CDR3 is 11 amino acids. V was cut by 6 bases and J by 4 bases, with 7 bases left in between. The CDR3 loop is CASRKAYEQYF. The CDR3 region has the DNA TGTGCCAGCAGAAAGGCATACGAGCAGTACTTC.

J is TRBJ2-1 and V is TRBV7-9; the match to TRBD2 covers 9 bases. The junction had 7 bases not matched to a gene; V was cut back by 1 base and J by 0 bases. From germline, CDR1 is SEHNR and CDR2 FQNEAQ (reference sequence). This CDR3 has 18 amino acids. CDR3 sequence reads: CASSLVGLAGYSYNEQFF. In DNA, the CDR3 is TGTGCCAGCAGCTTAGTTGGGCTAGCGGGGTACTCCTACAATGAGCAGTTCTTC.

The gene calls are TRBV6-1 and TRBJ2-7; no reliable D call. In germline, CDR1 is MNHNS, CDR2 SASEGT. V was cut by 1 base and J by 2 bases, with 15 bases left in between. This CDR3 has 16 residues. CDR3 bases: TGTGCCAGCAGTGAAGGCGGAAAGAGACACCCCTACGAGCAGTACTTC. Encoded protein: CASSEGGKRHPYEQYF.

This clonotype appeared a few times. The CDR3 loop is CASTAPGTEAFF. The DNA for the CDR3 is TGTGCCAGCACCGCTCCAGGGACTGAAGCTTTCTTT. The gene calls are TRBV27 and TRBJ1-1; D is possibly TRBD1 (5 bases). Germline V gene sequence: CDR1 MNHEY, CDR2 SMNVEV (reference sequence). With 7 bases removed from V and 5 bases from J, the gap between germline ends came to 11 bases. The CDR3 runs 12 residues.

This clonotype was seen repeatedly, ten times or more. This chain joins TRBV7-2 and TRBJ2-7; 9 positions agree with TRBD1. Unmatched junction bases numbered 1, after V lost 5 bases and J lost 2 bases. The CDR3 is made up of 13 amino acids. Germline V gene lookup returns CDR1 SGHTA and CDR2 FQGNSA. The CDR3 sequence is CASSRTGAYEQYF. The CDR3 nucleotides are TGTGCCAGCAGCCGGACAGGGGCCTACGAGCAGTACTTC.

The CDR3: CSARGGRGYEQYF. DNA for the CDR3: TGCAGTGCTAGAGGTGGCAGGGGCTACGAGCAGTACTTC. The chain uses TRBV20-1 and TRBJ2-7; D may be TRBD1 (6 bases). CDR3 size: 13 residues. Trimming left V 1 base short and J 3 bases short, with 10 bases between. Germline V lookup: CDR1 DFQATT, CDR2 SNEGSKA (reference sequence).

This chain uses TRBV29-1 with TRBJ1-2; D is unresolved. Germline CDR1 SQVTM, CDR2 ANQGSEA. Between the trimmed V and J ends, which lost 3 bases and 2 bases, there was a span of 10 bases. This CDR3 comprises 13 residues. As DNA, the CDR3 is TGCAGCGTTGAGGACGGATGGAACTATGGCTACACCTTC. It is translated as CSVEDGWNYGYTF.

This clonotype was seen a few times. The V and J genes are TRBV10-3 and TRBJ1-2, with TRBD1 matching 8 bases. CDR3 length: 15 amino acids. V lost 5 bases to trimming and J lost 1 base; unmatched junction nucleotides: 6. CDR1 and CDR2 from the germline V gene are ENHRY and SYGVKD. CDR3 nucleotides: TGTGCCATCAGTACTGACAGGGGATTTAACTATGGCTACACCTTC. Translating it yields CAISTDRGFNYGYTF.

This clonotype turned up a few times. Here the CDR3 DNA reads TGTGCCAGCATCCTCGACAGTGGGGGAGGCAATGAGCAGTTCTTC. Amino acid sequence: CASILDSGGGNEQFF. This rearrangement joins TRBV5-5 to TRBJ2-1; D is perhaps TRBD2 (6 bases). Germline values: CDR1 SGHKS, CDR2 YYEKEE (reference sequence). The CDR3 loop spans 15 amino acids. V lost 6 bases to trimming and J lost 6 bases, with 19 bases between them. Combining the CDR3 with reference TRBV5-5 and TRBJ2-1 gives the whole variable domain DAGVTQSPTHLIKTRGQQVTLRCSPISGHKSVSWYQQVLGQGPQFIFQYYEKEERGRGNFPDRFSARQFPNYSSELNVNALLLGDSALYLCASILDSGGGNEQFFGPGTRLTVL.

Only a few counts were recorded for this clonotype. This sequence joins TRBV4-2 and TRBJ1-2, with D possibly TRBD1 on 6 matching bases. From germline, CDR1 is LGHNA and CDR2 YNFKEQ. The V and J ends lost 0 bases and 0 bases respectively, with 11 bases between them. This CDR3 region has 16 residues. Written as DNA, the CDR3 is TGTGCCAGCAGCCAAGAAGGGGGACTCACTAACTATGGCTACACCTTC. Translation: CASSQEGGLTNYGYTF.

The chain uses TRBV10-2 and TRBJ2-1, with a weak D call TRBD1 (6 bases). The germline gives CDR1 WSHSY, CDR2 SAAADI. The V end lost 3 bases, the J end lost 6 bases, and 12 bases lay between the germline ends. The CDR3 length is 14 residues. CDR3 sequence reads: CASSETGFGNEQFF. Here the CDR3 DNA reads TGCGCCAGCAGTGAAACAGGGTTCGGCAATGAGCAGTTCTTC.

V usage is TRBV27 and J usage is TRBJ1-2, with D unresolved. The germline V and J ends were trimmed by 0 bases and 4 bases, with 9 bases remaining between them. Germline values: CDR1 MNHEY, CDR2 SMNVEV (reference sequence). This CDR3 spans 14 amino acids. CDR3: CASSLSDGSYGYTF. Written as DNA, the CDR3 is TGTGCCAGCAGTTTATCGGACGGATCCTATGGCTACACCTTC.

This clonotype has more than one count but fewer than ten. J is TRBJ1-5 and V is TRBV7-9, with D perhaps TRBD1 (5 bases). This CDR3 has 14 residues. Germline CDR1 SEHNR, CDR2 FQNEAQ (reference sequence). The ends were cut back, 5 bases at V and 6 bases at J, with 14 bases in the middle. The CDR3 bases are TGTGCCAGCAGCAGAAGAATTGGGGGTCAGCCCCAGCATTTT. Its protein product is CASSRRIGGQPQHF.

V and J are TRBV19 and TRBJ2-7; D not resolved. Trimming removed 6 bases at V and 1 base at J, with 13 bases between. The germline CDR1 and CDR2 sequences are LNHDA and SQIVND (reference sequence). CDR3 length equals 14 residues. The DNA of the CDR3 is TGTGCCAGTAGCCAGACGTTGCGGTCCTACGAGCAGTACTTC. Protein: CASSQTLRSYEQYF.

This clonotype has a count of ten or more. This sequence joins TRBV6-6 and TRBJ2-2; D is unresolved. This CDR3 is 12 amino acids long. Germline V CDR1 and CDR2: MNHNY, SVGAGI (reference sequence). V was pared by 5 bases and J by 7 bases, with 8 bases between. Here the CDR3 DNA reads TGTGCCAGCAGTGCATGGGTCGGGGAGCTGTTTTTT. Protein product: CASSAWVGELFF.

This clonotype has more than one count but fewer than ten. The V and J genes are TRBV7-9 and TRBJ1-5; TRBD1 is a possible D gene (6 bases). Germline lookup yields CDR1 SEHNR and CDR2 FQNEAQ (reference sequence). The CDR3 is 13 residues long. V gave up 4 bases and J gave up 7 bases, with 11 bases separating them. The chain's CDR3 is CASSSPGVQPQHF. The CDR3 DNA follows: TGTGCCAGCAGCTCCCCAGGGGTCCAGCCCCAGCATTTT.

This clonotype appeared a few times. The J gene is TRBJ2-1, the V gene TRBV13; tentatively, D is TRBD2 (6 bases). The CDR3 runs to 14 residues. Germline V CDR1 and CDR2: PRHDT, FYEKMQ (reference sequence). The V end was cut by 5 bases, the J end by 5 bases, with 13 bases between. CDR3 protein: CASSPGTVHNEQFF. CDR3 DNA sequence: TGTGCCAGCAGCCCGGGGACTGTCCACAATGAGCAGTTCTTC.